A selection of T cell receptor beta chains follows, all from one sample in a study of T cell responses to AZD1222 COVID-19 vaccine. Repertoires were generated with immunoSEQ multiplex PCR, while TCRdb's copy carries only in-frame clones and drops some. The repertoire holds approximately 150,000 clones, with roughly nine tenths as singletons. The specimen was peripheral blood, collected on day 0 of AZD1222 vaccination. These receptors came from an adult in good health. Each CDR3 is given with its conserved first and last residue. D genes are given only for firm matches. The size of a clone is reported for some rows only, either as once, few or many, or as a class for expanded clones.

CDR3 protein: CASSSGGVYGYTF
CDR3 DNA: TGTGCCAGCAGTTCAGGCGGGGTGTATGGCTACACCTTC
D gene: NA
clone size: few
J gene: TRBJ1-2
V gene: TRBV28

CDR3 protein: CATSRAPTEKETQYF
CDR3 DNA: TGTGCCACCAGCAGAGCCCCGACAGAGAAAGAGACCCAGTACTTC
D gene: NA
clone size: NA
J gene: TRBJ2-5
V gene: TRBV15

CDR3 protein: CASSVDREVYNEQFF
CDR3 DNA: TGTGCCAGCAGCGTCGACAGGGAAGTGTACAATGAGCAGTTCTTC
D gene: TRBD1
clone size: NA
J gene: TRBJ2-1
V gene: TRBV7-2

CDR3 protein: CASSFNQDTEAFF
CDR3 DNA: TGTGCCAGCAGTTTTAATCAAGACACTGAAGCTTTCTTT
D gene: NA
clone size: NA
J gene: TRBJ1-1
V gene: TRBV12-3/TRBV12-4

CDR3 protein: CASSPVGGTYEQYF
CDR3 DNA: TGTGCCAGCAGCCCCGTGGGGGGTACCTACGAGCAGTACTTC
D gene: NA
clone size: NA
J gene: TRBJ2-7
V gene: TRBV7-2

CDR3 protein: CASSYSGYTGELFF
CDR3 DNA: TGTGCCAGCAGTTACTCGGGGTACACCGGGGAGCTGTTTTTT
D gene: NA
clone size: NA
J gene: TRBJ2-2
V gene: TRBV6-6

CDR3 protein: CASSQEGTDDNIQYF
CDR3 DNA: TGCGCCAGCAGCCAAGAGGGGACAGACGACAACATTCAGTACTTC
D gene: TRBD1
clone size: NA
J gene: TRBJ2-4
V gene: TRBV4-3

CDR3 protein: CAWGGQLANYGYTF
CDR3 DNA: TGTGCCTGGGGGGGACAGCTAGCTAACTATGGCTACACCTTC
D gene: TRBD1
clone size: NA
J gene: TRBJ1-2
V gene: TRBV30

CDR3 protein: CASSLHGSDQETQYF
CDR3 DNA: TGTGCCAGCAGTTTACACGGGAGCGACCAAGAGACCCAGTACTTC
D gene: NA
clone size: NA
J gene: TRBJ2-5
V gene: TRBV6-6

CDR3 protein: CASSPDRPGDQPQHF
CDR3 DNA: TGTGCCAGCAGCCCGGACCGCCCAGGCGATCAGCCCCAGCATTTT
D gene: NA
clone size: NA
J gene: TRBJ1-5
V gene: TRBV3-1/TRBV3-2

CDR3 protein: CASSPGTFSYEQYF
CDR3 DNA: TGTGCCAGCAGTCCCGGGACATTTTCCTACGAGCAGTACTTC
D gene: NA
clone size: NA
J gene: TRBJ2-7
V gene: TRBV27

CDR3 protein: CASSIGRFPYEQYF
CDR3 DNA: TGTGCCAGTAGTATAGGGCGTTTCCCCTACGAGCAGTACTTC
D gene: NA
clone size: NA
J gene: TRBJ2-7
V gene: TRBV19

CDR3 protein: CASSLGGGDREGNTIYF
CDR3 DNA: TGTGCCAGCAGTTTAGGTGGTGGGGACAGAGAAGGAAACACCATATATTTT
D gene: TRBD1
clone size: NA
J gene: TRBJ1-3
V gene: TRBV28

CDR3 protein: CASSHSSGSSDEQYF
CDR3 DNA: TGTGCCAGCAGTCACTCCTCGGGTAGTAGTGACGAGCAGTACTTC
D gene: NA
clone size: NA
J gene: TRBJ2-7
V gene: TRBV27

CDR3 protein: CAWSVRTENTEAFF
CDR3 DNA: TGTGCCTGGAGTGTTCGGACAGAGAACACTGAAGCTTTCTTT
D gene: NA
clone size: NA
J gene: TRBJ1-1
V gene: TRBV30

CDR3 protein: CASSSGGQGIHTEAFF
CDR3 DNA: TGTGCCAGCAGTTCCGGGGGGCAGGGAATTCACACTGAAGCTTTCTTT
D gene: NA
clone size: NA
J gene: TRBJ1-1
V gene: TRBV11-2

CDR3 protein: CASSLAADRELREKLFF
CDR3 DNA: TGCGCCAGCAGCTTGGCCGCAGACAGGGAGTTGCGGGAAAAACTGTTTTTT
D gene: TRBD1
clone size: NA
J gene: TRBJ1-4
V gene: TRBV5-1

CDR3 protein: CASSKGAGALSGNTIYF
CDR3 DNA: TGTGCCAGCAGCAAAGGGGCAGGCGCACTCTCTGGAAACACCATATATTTT
D gene: NA
clone size: NA
J gene: TRBJ1-3
V gene: TRBV21-1

CDR3 protein: CASSLFPPTDQPQHF
CDR3 DNA: TGTGCCAGCAGCTTATTTCCCCCAACGGATCAGCCCCAGCATTTT
D gene: NA
clone size: NA
J gene: TRBJ1-5
V gene: TRBV7-9

CDR3 protein: CAWSVQGGGNQPQHF
CDR3 DNA: TGTGCCTGGAGTGTACAGGGCGGGGGCAATCAGCCCCAGCATTTT
D gene: NA
clone size: few
J gene: TRBJ1-5
V gene: TRBV30

CDR3 protein: CASSGRLAVRDTQYF
CDR3 DNA: TGTGCCAGCAGCGGCCGACTAGCGGTAAGAGATACGCAGTATTTT
D gene: TRBD2
clone size: NA
J gene: TRBJ2-3
V gene: TRBV9

CDR3 protein: CASSSTATNNQPQHF
CDR3 DNA: TGTGCCAGCAGTTCGACAGCGACCAACAATCAGCCCCAGCATTTT
D gene: NA
clone size: once
J gene: TRBJ1-5
V gene: TRBV6-5

CDR3 protein: CASSSGEPEKGAYGYTF
CDR3 DNA: TGTGCCAGCAGTTCAGGCGAACCCGAAAAGGGGGCCTATGGCTACACCTTC
D gene: TRBD1
clone size: NA
J gene: TRBJ1-2
V gene: TRBV27

CDR3 protein: CASSLYLRAAYEQYF
CDR3 DNA: TGTGCCAGCAGCTTGTATCTACGAGCCGCCTACGAGCAGTACTTC
D gene: NA
clone size: NA
J gene: TRBJ2-7
V gene: TRBV5-6

CDR3 protein: CASSPETINQPQHF
CDR3 DNA: TGTGCCAGCTCACCAGAGACAATCAATCAGCCCCAGCATTTT
D gene: NA
clone size: NA
J gene: TRBJ1-5
V gene: TRBV18

CDR3 protein: CASSPRGRRYEQYF
CDR3 DNA: TGTGCCAGCAGCCCAAGGGGGAGGAGGTACGAGCAGTACTTC
D gene: NA
clone size: NA
J gene: TRBJ2-7
V gene: TRBV28

CDR3 protein: CASSIGEEYEQYF
CDR3 DNA: TGTGCCAGTAGTATCGGTGAAGAGTACGAGCAGTACTTC
D gene: NA
clone size: NA
J gene: TRBJ2-7
V gene: TRBV19

CDR3 protein: CASSLAWTSPEAFF
CDR3 DNA: TGTGCCAGCAGTTTGGCCTGGACGTCGCCTGAAGCTTTCTTT
D gene: NA
clone size: NA
J gene: TRBJ1-1
V gene: TRBV27

CDR3 protein: CASSQWDRAQETEAFF
CDR3 DNA: TGCGCCAGCAGCCAGTGGGACAGGGCCCAGGAGACTGAAGCTTTCTTT
D gene: TRBD1
clone size: NA
J gene: TRBJ1-1
V gene: TRBV4-3

CDR3 protein: CASSDSPAGGNEQFF
CDR3 DNA: TGTGCCAGCAGTGACTCCCCAGCGGGGGGGAATGAGCAGTTCTTC
D gene: TRBD2
clone size: NA
J gene: TRBJ2-1
V gene: TRBV6-4

CDR3 protein: CASSLSQGNEKLFF
CDR3 DNA: TGCGCCAGCAGCTTGTCCCAGGGGAATGAAAAACTGTTTTTT
D gene: NA
clone size: NA
J gene: TRBJ1-4
V gene: TRBV5-1

CDR3 protein: CASSEGGGGSGYTF
CDR3 DNA: TGTGCCAGCAGTGAAGGGGGAGGGGGTTCTGGCTACACCTTC
D gene: NA
clone size: many
J gene: TRBJ1-2
V gene: TRBV6-1

CDR3 protein: CASSRGWGLGPYEQYF
CDR3 DNA: TGCGCCAGCAGCAGGGGGTGGGGACTCGGACCCTACGAGCAGTACTTC
D gene: NA
clone size: NA
J gene: TRBJ2-7
V gene: TRBV5-1

CDR3 protein: CASTTQVNTEAFF
CDR3 DNA: TGTGCCAGCACTACCCAGGTGAACACTGAAGCTTTCTTT
D gene: NA
clone size: few
J gene: TRBJ1-1
V gene: TRBV12-3/TRBV12-4

CDR3 protein: CASSMYPSNQPQHF
CDR3 DNA: TGTGCCAGTAGTATGTACCCGAGCAATCAGCCCCAGCATTTT
D gene: NA
clone size: NA
J gene: TRBJ1-5
V gene: TRBV19

CDR3 protein: CASSQDGGLGGINEQFF
CDR3 DNA: TGTGCCAGCAGCCAAGATGGCGGCCTTGGGGGGATCAATGAGCAGTTCTTC
D gene: NA
clone size: NA
J gene: TRBJ2-1
V gene: TRBV4-2

CDR3 protein: CASSEAPVAYYEQYF
CDR3 DNA: TGTGCCAGCAGTGAAGCGCCTGTAGCCTACTACGAGCAGTACTTC
D gene: NA
clone size: NA
J gene: TRBJ2-7
V gene: TRBV6-1

CDR3 protein: CASRGPSNTEAFF
CDR3 DNA: TGTGCCAGCAGAGGACCGTCGAACACTGAAGCTTTCTTT
D gene: NA
clone size: NA
J gene: TRBJ1-1
V gene: TRBV6-5

CDR3 protein: CASSQGLVADTQYF
CDR3 DNA: TGTGCCAGCAGCCAAGGGCTAGTAGCAGATACGCAGTATTTT
D gene: NA
clone size: once
J gene: TRBJ2-3
V gene: TRBV3-1/TRBV3-2

CDR3 protein: CASSKDRADNEQFF
CDR3 DNA: TGTGCCAGCAGTAAAGACAGGGCTGACAATGAGCAGTTCTTC
D gene: TRBD1
clone size: once
J gene: TRBJ2-1
V gene: TRBV6-1

CDR3 protein: CASSYGHTGELFF
CDR3 DNA: TGTGCCAGCAGCTACGGACACACCGGGGAGCTGTTTTTT
D gene: NA
clone size: NA
J gene: TRBJ2-2
V gene: TRBV28

CDR3 protein: CASSSKGGTEAFF
CDR3 DNA: TGTGCCAGCAGCTCAAAGGGGGGCACTGAAGCTTTCTTT
D gene: NA
clone size: NA
J gene: TRBJ1-1
V gene: TRBV12-3/TRBV12-4

CDR3 protein: CASSLDVTDTQYF
CDR3 DNA: TGCGCCAGCAGCTTGGACGTGACAGATACGCAGTATTTT
D gene: NA
clone size: NA
J gene: TRBJ2-3
V gene: TRBV5-1

CDR3 protein: CASSQDNRSNQPQHF
CDR3 DNA: TGCGCCAGCAGCCAAGATAACAGGTCCAATCAGCCCCAGCATTTT
D gene: NA
clone size: few
J gene: TRBJ1-5
V gene: TRBV4-3